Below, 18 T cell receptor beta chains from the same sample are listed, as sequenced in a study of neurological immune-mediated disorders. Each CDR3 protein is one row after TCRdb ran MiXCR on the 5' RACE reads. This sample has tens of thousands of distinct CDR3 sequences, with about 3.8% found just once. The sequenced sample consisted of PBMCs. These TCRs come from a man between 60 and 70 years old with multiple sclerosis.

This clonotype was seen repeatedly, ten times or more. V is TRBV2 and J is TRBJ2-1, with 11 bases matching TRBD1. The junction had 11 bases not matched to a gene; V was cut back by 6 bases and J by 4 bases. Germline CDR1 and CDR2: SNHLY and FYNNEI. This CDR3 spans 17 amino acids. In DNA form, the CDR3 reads TGTGCCAGCAGGGCTAGACGGGACAGGGGGGAATACAATGAGCAGTTCTTC. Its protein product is CASRARRDRGEYNEQFF.

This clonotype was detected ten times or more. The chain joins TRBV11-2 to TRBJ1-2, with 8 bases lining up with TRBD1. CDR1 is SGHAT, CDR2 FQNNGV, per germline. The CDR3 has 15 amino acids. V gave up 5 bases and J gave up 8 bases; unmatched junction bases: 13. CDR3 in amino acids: CASSAQGAQAAGYTF. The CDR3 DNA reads TGTGCCAGCAGCGCTCAGGGGGCGCAGGCCGCCGGCTACACCTTC.

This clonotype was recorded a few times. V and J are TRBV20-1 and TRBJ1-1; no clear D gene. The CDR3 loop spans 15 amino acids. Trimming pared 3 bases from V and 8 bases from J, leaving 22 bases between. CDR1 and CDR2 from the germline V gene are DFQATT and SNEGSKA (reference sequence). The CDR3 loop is CSASEMGGQDLEAFF. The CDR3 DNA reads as TGCAGTGCTAGCGAGATGGGAGGGCAGGATCTAGAAGCTTTCTTT.

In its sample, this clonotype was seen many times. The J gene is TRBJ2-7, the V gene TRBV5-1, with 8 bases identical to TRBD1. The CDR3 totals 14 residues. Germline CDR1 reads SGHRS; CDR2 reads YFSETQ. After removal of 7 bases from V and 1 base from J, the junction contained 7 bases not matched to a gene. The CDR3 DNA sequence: TGCGCCAGCTACGCGGGACAGGCGTCCTACGAGCAGTACTTC. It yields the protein CASYAGQASYEQYF.

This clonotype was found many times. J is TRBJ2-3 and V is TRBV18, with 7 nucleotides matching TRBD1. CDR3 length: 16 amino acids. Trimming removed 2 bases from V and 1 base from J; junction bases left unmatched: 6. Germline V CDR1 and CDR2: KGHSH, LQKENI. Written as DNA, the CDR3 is TGTGCCAGCTCACCATCCCCTCAGGGGGGCACAGATACGCAGTATTTT. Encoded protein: CASSPSPQGGTDTQYF.

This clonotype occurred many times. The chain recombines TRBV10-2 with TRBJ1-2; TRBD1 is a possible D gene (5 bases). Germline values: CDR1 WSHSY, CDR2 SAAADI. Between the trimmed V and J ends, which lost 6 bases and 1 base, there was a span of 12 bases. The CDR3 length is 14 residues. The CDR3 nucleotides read TGCGCCAGCAGAGCCCTCGACAGTAACTATGGCTACACCTTC. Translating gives CASRALDSNYGYTF.

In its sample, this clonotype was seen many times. The CDR3 protein is CSARQRYRGANTEAFF. Here the CDR3 DNA reads TGCAGTGCTAGACAACGGTACAGGGGGGCCAACACTGAAGCTTTCTTT. This chain joins TRBV20-1 and TRBJ1-1; 8 positions agree with TRBD1. Germline assignment: CDR1 DFQATT and CDR2 SNEGSKA (reference sequence). The CDR3 runs to 16 residues. V lost 2 bases to trimming and J lost 2 bases; unmatched junction nucleotides: 10.

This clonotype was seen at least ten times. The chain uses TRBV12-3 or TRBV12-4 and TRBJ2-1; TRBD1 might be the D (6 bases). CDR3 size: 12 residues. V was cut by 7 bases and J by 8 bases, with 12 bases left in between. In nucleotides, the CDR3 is TGTGCCAGCAACGCTGAGGGGGATGAGCAGTTCTTC. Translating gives CASNAEGDEQFF.

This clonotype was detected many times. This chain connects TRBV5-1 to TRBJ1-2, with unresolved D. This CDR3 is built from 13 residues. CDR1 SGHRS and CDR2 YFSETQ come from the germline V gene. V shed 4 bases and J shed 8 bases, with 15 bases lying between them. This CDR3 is CASSARDLGGYTF. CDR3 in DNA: TGCGCCAGCAGCGCTCGGGATCTTGGAGGCTACACCTTC. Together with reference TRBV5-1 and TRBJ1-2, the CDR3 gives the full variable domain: KAGVTQTPRYLIKTRGQQVTLSCSPISGHRSVSWYQQTPGQGLQFLFEYFSETQRNKGNFPGRFSGRQFSNSRSEMNVSTLELGDSALYLCASSARDLGGYTFGSGTRLTVV.

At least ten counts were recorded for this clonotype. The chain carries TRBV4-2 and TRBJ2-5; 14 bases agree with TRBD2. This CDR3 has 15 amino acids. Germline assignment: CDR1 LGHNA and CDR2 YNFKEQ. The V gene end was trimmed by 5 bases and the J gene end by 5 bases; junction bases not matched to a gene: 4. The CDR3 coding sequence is TGTGCCAGCAGCACGGGGACTAGCGGGAGCGAGACCCAGTACTTC. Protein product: CASSTGTSGSETQYF.

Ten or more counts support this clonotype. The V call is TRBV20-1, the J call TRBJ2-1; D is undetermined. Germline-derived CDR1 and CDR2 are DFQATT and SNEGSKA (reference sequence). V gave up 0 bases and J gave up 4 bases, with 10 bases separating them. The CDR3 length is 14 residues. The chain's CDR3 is CSARDRSRYNEQFF. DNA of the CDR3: TGCAGTGCTAGAGATCGGTCAAGGTACAATGAGCAGTTCTTC.

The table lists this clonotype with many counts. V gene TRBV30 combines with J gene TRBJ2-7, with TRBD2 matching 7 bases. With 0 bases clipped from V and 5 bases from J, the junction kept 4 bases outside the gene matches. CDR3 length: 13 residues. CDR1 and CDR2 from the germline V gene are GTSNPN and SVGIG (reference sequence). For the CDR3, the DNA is TGTGCCTGGAGTGTATTCGCGGGAGACGAGCAGTACTTC. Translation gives CAWSVFAGDEQYF.

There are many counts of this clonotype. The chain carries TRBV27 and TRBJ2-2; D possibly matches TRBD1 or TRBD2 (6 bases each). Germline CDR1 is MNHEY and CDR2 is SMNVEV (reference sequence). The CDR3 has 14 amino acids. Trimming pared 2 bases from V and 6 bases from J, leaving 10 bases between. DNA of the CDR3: TGTGCCAGCAGTTTAGGGGGGCGGTCCGGGGAGCTGTTTTTT. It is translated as CASSLGGRSGELFF.

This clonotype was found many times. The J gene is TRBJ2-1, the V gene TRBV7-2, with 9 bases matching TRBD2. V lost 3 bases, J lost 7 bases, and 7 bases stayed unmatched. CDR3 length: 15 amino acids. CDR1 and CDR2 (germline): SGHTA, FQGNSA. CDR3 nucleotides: TGTGCCAGCAGCTTTAGCGGGAGTAGGCATAATGAGCAGTTCTTC. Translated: CASSFSGSRHNEQFF.

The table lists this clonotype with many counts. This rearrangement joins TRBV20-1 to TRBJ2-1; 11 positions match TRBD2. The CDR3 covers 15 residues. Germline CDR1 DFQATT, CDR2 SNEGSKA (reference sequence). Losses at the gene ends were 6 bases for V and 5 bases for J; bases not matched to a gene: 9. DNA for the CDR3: TGCAGTGCGTCTCCTAGCGGGAGGCCCCACAATGAGCAGTTCTTC. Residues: CSASPSGRPHNEQFF.

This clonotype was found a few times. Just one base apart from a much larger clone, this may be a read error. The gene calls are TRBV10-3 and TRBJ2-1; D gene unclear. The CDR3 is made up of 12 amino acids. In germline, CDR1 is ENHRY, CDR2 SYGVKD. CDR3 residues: CDISVRANEQFF. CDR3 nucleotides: TGTGACATCAGTGTCCGGGCTAATGAGCAGTTCTTC.

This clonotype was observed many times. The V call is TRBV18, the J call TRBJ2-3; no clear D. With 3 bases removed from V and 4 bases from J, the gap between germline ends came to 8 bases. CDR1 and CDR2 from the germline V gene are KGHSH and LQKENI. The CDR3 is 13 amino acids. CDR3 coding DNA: TGTGCCAGCTCACCGTCCAGGTCAGATACGCAGTATTTT. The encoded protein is CASSPSRSDTQYF.

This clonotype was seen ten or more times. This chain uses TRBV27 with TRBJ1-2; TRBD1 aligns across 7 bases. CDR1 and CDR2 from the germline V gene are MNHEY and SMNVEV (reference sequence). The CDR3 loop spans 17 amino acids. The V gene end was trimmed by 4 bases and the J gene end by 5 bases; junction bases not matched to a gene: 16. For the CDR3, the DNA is TGTGCCAGCAGTTCTTTAGGGACAGCAGGCTCACTATATGGCTACACCTTC. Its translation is CASSSLGTAGSLYGYTF.